A selection of T cell receptor beta chains follows, all from one sample in a study of regulatory T cells in long-lasting Graves disease. TCRdb processed the multiplex PCR reads anew with MiXCR; each CDR3 protein has one entry. This sample has 390,000 or so distinct CDR3 sequences, with about an eighth found just once. The sample was also reused in another study, on T cells in Graves' hyperthyroidism and ophthalmopathy.

The sequenced sample was peripheral blood mononuclear cells (PBMCs), obtained at new diagnosis, from a patient treated with antithyroid drugs. All receptors derive from a woman aged 18-29 years with Graves disease. Each CDR3 is given with its conserved first and last residue. The D gene is left open where the match is weak. Expanded clones get a size class; other rows say once, few or many, or leave the size out.

J gene | D gene | clone size | V gene | CDR3 DNA | CDR3 protein
TRBJ1-3 | . | many | TRBV29-1 | TGCAGCGTCATGAGGGGGTCCTCTGGAAACACCATATATTTT | CSVMRGSSGNTIYF
TRBJ2-3 | TRBD1 | few | TRBV28 | TGTGCCAGCAGTTCCTCGACAGGGGGCAGAATCGATACGCAGTATTTT | CASSSSTGGRIDTQYF
TRBJ2-1 | . | few | TRBV20-1 | TGCAGTGCTAGAGATGTCCCCTCGGCGGGGCCACGAGGACCCATCAATGAGCAGTTCTTC | CSARDVPSAGPRGPINEQFF
TRBJ2-1 | . | . | TRBV25-1 | TGTGCCAGCAGTGGGGGGGAGGCCCTCAATGAGCAGTTCTTC | CASSGGEALNEQFF
TRBJ2-7 | TRBD2 | few | TRBV29-1 | TGCAGCGTGTCCGGGACTAGCTCGACGTACGAGCAGTACTTC | CSVSGTSSTYEQYF
TRBJ1-1 | . | many | TRBV13 | TGTGCCAGCAGCACCCTAGGATGGTTCGACACTGAAGCTTTCTTT | CASSTLGWFDTEAFF
TRBJ2-3 | TRBD2 | many | TRBV20-1 | TGCAGTGCTAGAGATCCTGGGGCGGGAGAGCGGAGGACGCAGTATTTT | CSARDPGAGERRTQYF
TRBJ2-5 | . | many | TRBV4-3 | TGCGCCAGCAGCCAAGATCGGAGGAGAGGGGAGACCCAGTACTTC | CASSQDRRRGETQYF
TRBJ1-1 | . | few | TRBV6-5 | TGTGCCAGCAGTTACTCTACGGAGAACACTGAAGCTTTCTTT | CASSYSTENTEAFF
TRBJ2-7 | TRBD1 | many | TRBV27 | TGTGCCAGCAGTTGGAACCGGGGACAGGGGACCCTCTACGAGCAGTACTTC | CASSWNRGQGTLYEQYF
TRBJ2-3 | TRBD2 | . | TRBV28 | TGTGCGTGTAGCGGGGCCCTTAGCACAGATACGCAGTATTTT | CACSGALSTDTQYF
TRBJ2-6 | . | . | TRBV29-1 | TGCAGCGTCCTCGCCGGGGCCAACGTCCTGACTTTC | CSVLAGANVLTF
TRBJ2-2 | TRBD2 | . | TRBV19 | TGTGCCAGTAGTAGGTTACTAGCGGGAGGGCCAGCCGGGGAGCTGTTTTTT | CASSRLLAGGPAGELFF
TRBJ1-1 | . | many | TRBV7-9 | TGTGCCAGCAGCTTTATGTTTGCCCGGGGGAGCACTGAAGCTTTCTTT | CASSFMFARGSTEAFF
TRBJ2-1 | . | . | TRBV5-4 | TGTGCCAGCAGCCAAGTCCCGAACAATGAGCAGTTCTTC | CASSQVPNNEQFF
TRBJ2-2 | . | . | TRBV9 | TGTGCCAGCAGCGTAGAAGGGGAATCGAACACCGGGGAGCTGTTTTTT | CASSVEGESNTGELFF
TRBJ2-1 | . | many | TRBV6-1 | TGTGCCAGCAGTACACAGGGACCGCTCTATCTTGATGAGCAGTTCTTC | CASSTQGPLYLDEQFF
TRBJ1-5 | . | many | TRBV6-5 | TGTGCCAGCAGCTACAGCACGGTGTCAGGCCTTTGGGCTAGCAATCAGCCCCAGCATTTT | CASSYSTVSGLWASNQPQHF